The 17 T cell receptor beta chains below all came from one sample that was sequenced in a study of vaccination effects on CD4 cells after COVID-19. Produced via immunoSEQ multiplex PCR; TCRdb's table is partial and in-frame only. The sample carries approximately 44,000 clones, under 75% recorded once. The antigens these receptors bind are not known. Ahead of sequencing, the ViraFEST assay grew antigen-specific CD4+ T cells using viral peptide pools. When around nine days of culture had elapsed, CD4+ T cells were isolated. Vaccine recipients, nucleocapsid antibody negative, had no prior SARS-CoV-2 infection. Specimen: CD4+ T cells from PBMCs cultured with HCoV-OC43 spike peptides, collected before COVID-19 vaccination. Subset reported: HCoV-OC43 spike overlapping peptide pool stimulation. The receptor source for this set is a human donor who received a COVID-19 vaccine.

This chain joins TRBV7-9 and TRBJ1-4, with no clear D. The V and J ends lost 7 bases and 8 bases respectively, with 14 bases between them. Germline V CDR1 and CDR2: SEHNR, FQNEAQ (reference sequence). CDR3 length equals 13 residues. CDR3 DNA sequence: TGTGCCAGCACCTCCCCGCAGAGGGAAAAACTGTTTTTT. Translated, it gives CASTSPQREKLFF.

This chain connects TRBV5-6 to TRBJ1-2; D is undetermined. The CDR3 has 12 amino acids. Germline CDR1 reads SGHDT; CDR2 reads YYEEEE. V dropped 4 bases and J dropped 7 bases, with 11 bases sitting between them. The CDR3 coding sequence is TGTGCCAGCAGCCCTAGCAATCTTGGCTACACCTTC. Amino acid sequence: CASSPSNLGYTF.

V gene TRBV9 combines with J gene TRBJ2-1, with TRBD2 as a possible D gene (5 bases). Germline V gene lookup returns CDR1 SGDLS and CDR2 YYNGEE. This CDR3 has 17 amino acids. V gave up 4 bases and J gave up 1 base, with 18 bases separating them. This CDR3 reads CASSPYSSRRSYNEQFF. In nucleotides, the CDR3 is TGTGCCAGCAGCCCCTACTCTAGCCGTAGATCCTACAATGAGCAGTTCTTC.

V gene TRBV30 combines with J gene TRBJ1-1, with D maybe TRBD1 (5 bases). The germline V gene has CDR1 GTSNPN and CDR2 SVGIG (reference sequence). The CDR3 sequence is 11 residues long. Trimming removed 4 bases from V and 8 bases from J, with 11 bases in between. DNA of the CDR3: TGTGCCTGGATGGTGGGGGGGGAAGCTTTCTTT. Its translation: CAWMVGGEAFF.

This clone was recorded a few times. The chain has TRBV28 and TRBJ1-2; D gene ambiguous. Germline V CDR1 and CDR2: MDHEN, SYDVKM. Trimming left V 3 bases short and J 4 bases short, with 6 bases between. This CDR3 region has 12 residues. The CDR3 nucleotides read TGTGCCAGCAGTTTTTCGGGCTATGGCTACACCTTC. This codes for CASSFSGYGYTF.

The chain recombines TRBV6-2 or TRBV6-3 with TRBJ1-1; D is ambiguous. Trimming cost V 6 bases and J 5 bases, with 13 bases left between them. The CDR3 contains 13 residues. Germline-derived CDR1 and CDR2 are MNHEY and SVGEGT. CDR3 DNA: TGTGCCAGCAGCAGGAGAGAGTTGACTGAAGCTTTCTTT. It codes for CASSRRELTEAFF.

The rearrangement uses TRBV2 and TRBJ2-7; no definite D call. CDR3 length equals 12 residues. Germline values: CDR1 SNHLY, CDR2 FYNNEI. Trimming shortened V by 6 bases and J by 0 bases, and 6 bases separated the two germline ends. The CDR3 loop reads CASRESSYEQYF. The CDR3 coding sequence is TGTGCCAGCAGGGAGAGCTCCTACGAGCAGTACTTC.

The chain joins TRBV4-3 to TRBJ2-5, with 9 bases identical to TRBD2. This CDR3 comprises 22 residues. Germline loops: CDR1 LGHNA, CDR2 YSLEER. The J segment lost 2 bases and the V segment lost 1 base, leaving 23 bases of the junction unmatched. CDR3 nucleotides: TGCGCCAGCAGCCAAGGTCCGGCGGGGGGGTCTCGATGGGATGGGGTTCAAGAGACCCAGTACTTC. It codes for CASSQGPAGGSRWDGVQETQYF.

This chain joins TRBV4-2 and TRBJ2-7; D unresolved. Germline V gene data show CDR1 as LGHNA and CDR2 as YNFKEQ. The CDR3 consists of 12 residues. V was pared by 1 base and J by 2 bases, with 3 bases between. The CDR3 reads CASSQVPYEQYF. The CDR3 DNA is TGTGCCAGCAGCCAAGTTCCCTACGAGCAGTACTTC.

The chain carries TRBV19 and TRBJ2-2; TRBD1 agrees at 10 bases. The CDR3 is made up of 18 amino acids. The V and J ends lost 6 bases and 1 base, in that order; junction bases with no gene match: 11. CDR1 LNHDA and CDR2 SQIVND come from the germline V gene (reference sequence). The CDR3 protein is CASSIPGQGIRNTGELFF. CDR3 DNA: TGTGCCAGTAGCATCCCGGGACAGGGGATAAGGAACACCGGGGAGCTGTTTTTT.

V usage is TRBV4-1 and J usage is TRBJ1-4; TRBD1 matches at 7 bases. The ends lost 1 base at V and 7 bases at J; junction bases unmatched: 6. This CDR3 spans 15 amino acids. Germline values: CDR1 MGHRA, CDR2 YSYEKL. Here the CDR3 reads CASSQGDRDSEKLFF. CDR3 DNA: TGCGCCAGCAGCCAAGGGGACCGGGACAGTGAAAAACTGTTTTTT.

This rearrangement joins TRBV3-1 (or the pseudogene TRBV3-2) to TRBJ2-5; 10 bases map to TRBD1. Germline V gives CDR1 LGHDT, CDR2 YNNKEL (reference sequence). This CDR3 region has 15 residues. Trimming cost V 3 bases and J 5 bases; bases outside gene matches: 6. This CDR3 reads CASSQRDRGRETQYF. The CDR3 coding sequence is TGTGCCAGCAGCCAGAGGGACAGGGGTCGTGAGACCCAGTACTTC.

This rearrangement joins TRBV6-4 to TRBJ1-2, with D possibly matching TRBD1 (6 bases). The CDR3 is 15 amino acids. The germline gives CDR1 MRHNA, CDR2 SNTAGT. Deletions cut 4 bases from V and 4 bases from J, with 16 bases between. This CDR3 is CASSALQGGSYGYTF. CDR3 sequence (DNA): TGTGCCAGCAGTGCACTACAGGGAGGAAGCTATGGCTACACCTTC.

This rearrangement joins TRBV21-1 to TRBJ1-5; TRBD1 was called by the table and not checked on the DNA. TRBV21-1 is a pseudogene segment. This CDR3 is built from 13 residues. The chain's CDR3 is CALLGRDNQPQHF. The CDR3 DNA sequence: TGTGCCCTCCTGGGCAGGGACAATCAGCCCCAGCATTTT.

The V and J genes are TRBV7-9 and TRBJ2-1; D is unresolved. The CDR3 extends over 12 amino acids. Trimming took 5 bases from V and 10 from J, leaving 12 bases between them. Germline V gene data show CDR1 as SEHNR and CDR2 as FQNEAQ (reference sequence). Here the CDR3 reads CASSRTAREQFF. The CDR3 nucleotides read TGTGCCAGCAGCCGAACTGCACGGGAGCAGTTCTTC.

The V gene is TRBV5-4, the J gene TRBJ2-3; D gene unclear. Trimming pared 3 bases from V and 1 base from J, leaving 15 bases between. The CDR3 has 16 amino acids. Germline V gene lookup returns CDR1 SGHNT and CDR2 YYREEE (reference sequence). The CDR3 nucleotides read TGTGCCAGCAGCTCAGACAAAACCCGGGGCACAGATACGCAGTATTTT. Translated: CASSSDKTRGTDTQYF.

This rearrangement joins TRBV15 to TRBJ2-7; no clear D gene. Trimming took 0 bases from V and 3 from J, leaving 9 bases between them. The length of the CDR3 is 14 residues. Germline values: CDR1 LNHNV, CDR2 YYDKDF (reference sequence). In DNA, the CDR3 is TGTGCCACCAGCAGAGAGACGGCTGGCTACGAGCAGTACTTC. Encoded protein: CATSRETAGYEQYF.